This TCR beta chain was found in a study of PD-1 blockade in classical Hodgkin lymphoma (dated by TCRdb to 2018 to 2021). Background on the whole study: Nivolumab dosing was 3 mg/kg intravenously every 2 weeks, continuing until either disease progression or unacceptable toxicity. The study used TCR beta sequencing and CyTOF to define a peripheral blood immune signature of response to PD-1 blockade in classical Hodgkin lymphoma.

Beyond this particular receptor, the publication reports: Baseline TCR diversity was reported as lower in newly diagnosed patients than in healthy donors, and lower still in relapsed/refractory patients. A significant rise by C4D1 was seen in CD4+ but not CD8+ TCR diversity (p=0.0027 vs p=0.16), with the rise being most apparent in complete responders (p=0.02). Diversity was lower in patients who began nivolumab less than 1 year after ASCT, so these patients were left out of later analyses to avoid confounding by immune reconstitution. Trial patients achieving complete response had baseline diversity similar to newly diagnosed patients, whereas partial responders and progressors had significantly lower diversity. The study was limited to a single clinical trial cohort, and causes of repertoire differences, possibly disease activity or prior therapy, remained undefined.

Concerning this clone: Its antigen is currently not known. Per-nucleotide qualities are absent, and no much larger clonotype sits a single base away.

Including the terminal cysteine and phenylalanine, the CDR3 comprises 13 residues. Only the CDR3 part of the read is kept: 39 bases, read in frame from the first base. The time point label, read with the paper, signifies: cycle 2 day 1 (C2D1) of nivolumab. All trial patients had relapsed after autologous stem cell transplantation, with cohorts A, B and C differing in prior brentuximab vedotin exposure. The trial cohort was composed of approximately 60 patients with relapsed/refractory classical Hodgkin lymphoma, for whom complete response, partial response or progressive disease was recorded as best overall response. Trial patients were treated with single-agent nivolumab in the multi-cohort phase II CheckMate 205 trial. Best overall response was determined by an independent review committee according to the 2007 International Working Group response criteria. Trial PBMCs were obtained immediately prior to nivolumab initiation (C1D1) and on therapy at cycle 2 day 1 and cycle 4 day 1. After peripheral blood was drawn into 8 mL Vacutainer Cell Preparation Tubes, PBMCs were isolated by centrifugation and then cryopreserved.

The Qiagen DNeasy kit was used to extract genomic DNA from unsorted PBMCs and from the negatively selected CD4+ and CD8+ fractions. TCR beta CDR3 regions were subjected to amplification by immunoSEQ multiplex PCR with primers that anneal to V and J segments. Amplification bias was minimized using a synthetic immune receptor repertoire, and residual bias was removed computationally after sequencing. The study's own analysis went as follows. Repertoire diversity was quantified as the Shannon entropy index using custom Python scripts. Unsorted, CD4+ and CD8+ repertoires were examined separately, except in combined analyses, for which CD4+ and CD8+ sequences were merged in silico. Clonal expansion was defined as a frequency increase of at least 2-fold after treatment compared with C1D1, and clones undetected at baseline were assigned a pseudocount of 0.5. Clones with 0 or 1 copy at C1D1 were classified as singleton clones, and clones with 2 or more copies were classified as non-singleton clones. Clones expanded in unsorted samples were labelled as CD4+, CD8+ or unknown by matching protein sequences in sorted samples from the same patient. Diversity changes from C1D1 to C4D1 were tested in paired samples using Wilcoxon tests. TCRdb holds this immuneACCESS table with in-frame rearrangements only. Some clones are missing; in checked studies, unresolved V genes explain under half, and the rest has no known cause. V, J and clone size are taken as reported in that table, and D and trimming were inferred from the DNA itself. This sample comprises about 30,000 clones, roughly 70% of them detected only once. The ten largest clones represent over 2.5% of the sample.

The sequencing here drew on peripheral blood mononuclear cells (PBMCs), taken before the second cycle of nivolumab. The sequence is built from TRBV21-1 and TRBJ1-2. TRBV21-1 is a documented pseudogene. The receptor was derived from a human donor with classical Hodgkin lymphoma. The bases are TGTGCCAGCAGCAATGGTAGCCATTATGGCTACACCTTC. It translates as CASSNGSHYGYTF.